The clone carrying this T cell receptor (beta chain) was detected only a few times. The sample originates from a study of blood T cell repertoires in COVID-19. Profiling relied on immunoSEQ multiplex PCR, and the TCRdb table lists in-frame clones only, not all of them. Of some 300,000 clones listed, about 88% are singletons. Trimming cost V 4 bases and J 0 bases, with 17 bases left between them. Per germline, CDR1 SGHKS and CDR2 YYEKEE (reference sequence). The CDR3 consists of 16 residues. Source material: peripheral blood. The sequence was obtained from a woman between 65 and 79 years old with COVID-19, enrolled during active disease. V is TRBV5-5 and J is TRBJ2-7; D may be TRBD1 (6 bases). In nucleotides, the CDR3 is TGTGCCAGCAGCAGGGGGACCGAAGCGAGCTCCTACGAGCAGTACTTC. This translates into CASSRGTEASSYEQYF.